This TCR beta chain is drawn from a study of T cell changes during pregnancy in multiple sclerosis. Data came from immunoSEQ multiplex PCR; TCRdb stores just in-frame clones and leaves some out. Of around 47,000 clones in the sample, approximately 96% are singletons; the top ten hold 0.89%. V trimming: 0 bases; J trimming: 5 bases; junction bases outside the gene matches: 8. This CDR3 is built from 16 residues. CDR1 is SGHDT and CDR2 is YYEEEE in the germline V gene. The V call is TRBV5-6, the J call TRBJ2-7, with 10 bases identical to TRBD1. The sequence derives from a female donor with multiple sclerosis, enrolled in a pregnancy study. The sample in question was peripheral blood, obtained in the second trimester of pregnancy. The CDR3 loop reads CASSLGLGDRGHEQYF. The CDR3 region has the DNA TGTGCCAGCAGCTTGGGGTTGGGAGACAGGGGGCACGAGCAGTACTTC.